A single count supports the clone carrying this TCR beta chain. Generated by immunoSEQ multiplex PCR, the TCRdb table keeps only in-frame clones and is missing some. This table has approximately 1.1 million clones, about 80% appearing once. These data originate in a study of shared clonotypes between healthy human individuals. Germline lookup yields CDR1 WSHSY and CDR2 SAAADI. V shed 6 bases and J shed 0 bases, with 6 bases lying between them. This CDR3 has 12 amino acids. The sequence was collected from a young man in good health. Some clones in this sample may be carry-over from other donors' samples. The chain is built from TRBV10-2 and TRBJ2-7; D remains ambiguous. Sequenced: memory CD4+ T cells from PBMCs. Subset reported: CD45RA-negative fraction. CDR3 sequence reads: CASSEVSYEQYF. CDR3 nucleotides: TGCGCCAGCAGCGAAGTCTCCTACGAGCAGTACTTC.